Sequencing of this T cell receptor (beta chain) was carried out in a study of regulatory dendritic cells for organ transplantation. Regarding the study as a whole: Memory CD8+ clonal expansion seemed more limited with regulatory than mature dendritic cells.

CDR3 length equals 16 residues. Germline V CDR1 and CDR2: SGHRS, YFSETQ. The germline V and J ends were trimmed by 0 bases and 0 bases, with 10 bases remaining between them. Sequenced by immunoSEQ multiplex PCR; TCRdb stores in-frame clones only, minus some. The sample lists 25,000 to 35,000 clones; roughly 80% were seen once. With respect to this clone: Its specificity is not known.

Naive CD45RA+ and memory CD45RO+ CD4+ or CD8+ T cells were FACS-sorted. This clonotype originated in a human donor in good health. Source material: naive CD4+ T cells from blood. Regarding subset: CD45RA+ naive T cells. The chain is built from TRBV5-1 and TRBJ1-3, with D hard to call. The CDR3 DNA reads as TGCGCCAGCAGCTTGGACGTCCTGAGCTCTGGAAACACCATATATTTT. Protein product: CASSLDVLSSGNTIYF.